The entry below gives a single TCR beta chain sequence along with its context. The antigen remains undetermined. Adults with ileal or ileocolonic Crohn's disease and an indication for resection were eligible. The assay was immunoSEQ multiplex PCR, and TCRdb's table has in-frame clones only and misses some. The data show 11,000 to 15,000 clones, 82% seen once. This sample is drawn from a study of T cell repertoires in ileal Crohn's disease. General observations from the study: Every patient over 26.8% clonality showed endoscopic recurrence. Clonal expansions were more frequent in active smokers than non-smokers at surgery. High-frequency clones were more common in sorted CD8 than CD4 cells.

Trimming removed 1 base from V and 0 bases from J, with 8 bases in between. The CDR3 is made up of 14 amino acids. Germline CDR1 SGHRS, CDR2 YFSETQ. The V gene is TRBV5-1, the J gene TRBJ2-7; D not resolved. The receptor's source is an adult with Crohn's disease. The specimen sequenced was ileal tissue. The DNA of the CDR3 is TGCGCCAGCAGCTTGACGGTGAGCTCCTACGAGCAGTACTTC. Its protein product is CASSLTVSSYEQYF.